Sequencing of this T cell receptor beta chain was carried out in a study of cytomegalovirus exposure and HLA in healthy donors. The study, taken as a whole, reports: A later analysis linked a missense variant in DCLRE1C to the trimming of TCR beta V and J genes.

A multiplex PCR was run with 60 Vbeta primers and 13 Jbeta primers. Profiled with immunoSEQ multiplex PCR; TCRdb holds only in-frame clones, not every one. The sample carries about 130,000 clones, about four fifths recorded once. As for this clone: Its antigen is as yet unknown.

Germline V CDR1 and CDR2: MNHEY, SMNVEV (reference sequence). This CDR3 contains 17 residues. The V segment lost 8 bases and the J segment 8 bases; nucleotides outside the gene matches: 19. This chain connects TRBV27 to TRBJ2-1; 9 nucleotides line up with TRBD1. This TCR was sampled from a woman aged 55-69 years in good health and CMV-seropositive. What was sequenced was PBMCs. Here the CDR3 reads CASRSRRGGQGSHEQFF. CDR3 coding DNA: TGTGCCAGCCGCTCTCGACGAGGGGGACAGGGAAGTCATGAGCAGTTCTTC.